The TCR beta chain under discussion was sequenced for a study of OX40 agonist ivuxolimab in advanced cancers. Looking at the study overall: Ivuxolimab was an agonistic, fully human IgG2 monoclonal antibody directed against OX40 (CD134), a costimulatory receptor. Intravenous ivuxolimab was administered to patients every 2 weeks at six dose levels: 0.01, 0.1, 0.3, 1.5, 3 and 10 mg/kg. Among the roughly 52 dose-escalation patients, around 19 had hepatocellular carcinoma, 15 melanoma, 9 renal cell carcinoma and 9 head and neck cancer. A male proportion of 82.7% and a mean age of approximately 60 years, ranging from roughly 23 to 79, were recorded for the dose-escalation cohort. Prior anti-PD-1, anti-PD-L1 or anti-CTLA-4 therapy was permitted, and checkpoint inhibitors had been received by more than 35% of dose-escalation patients. Partial responses occurred in three dose-escalation patients, of whom one had hepatocellular carcinoma and two had cutaneous melanoma. The purpose of peripheral TCRbeta sequencing was to test whether ivuxolimab changed TCR sequence diversity and led to clonal T-cell expansion. The paper describes the monotherapy dose-escalation part (N of about 47 patients) of the phase I trial of ivuxolimab. The paper's findings and limits, for the study overall: After ivuxolimab, more expanded clones were found on average in CD8+ T cells than in CD4+ T cells. In partial responders in the 0.1-3.0 mg/kg groups, normalized peripheral clonal expansion was found to be among the lowest, especially among CD8+ T cells. Antigen specificity was not determined for the clonally expanded peripheral T cells. Low levels of normalized T-cell clonal expansion were also seen in some patients who did not respond. At doses of 0.1 to 3.0 mg/kg, clonal expansion of both CD4+ and CD8+ T cells in blood was seen between baseline and week 6.

The germline V gene encodes CDR1 SGHTS and CDR2 YDEGEE. Trimming takes 4 bases from V and 0 bases from J, and the germline ends sit 14 bases apart. Including the terminal cysteine and phenylalanine, the CDR3 comprises 16 residues. The read is trimmed to its CDR3 DNA, 48 bases read in frame from base 1. For sequencing of the TCRbeta CDR3 region, genomic DNA was extracted from the sorted cells. The immunoSEQ Assay was used for sequencing of TCRbeta CDR3 regions. Sourced from immuneACCESS, this table was stored by TCRdb with only in-frame sequences that have V and J called. A share of the clones is absent; for the studies checked, an unresolved V gene accounts for under half, and the remainder has no known explanation. Here the sample has tens of thousands of clones; roughly 78% occur a single time. The ten largest clones add up to about 5.7% of the sample. Patients with autoimmune disease history or receiving systemic immunosuppression were excluded from the trial. In every dose cohort, peripheral blood was drawn for TCR sequencing at baseline, cycle 4 day 1, and cycle 7 day 1. Samples came from an open-label, multicenter, first-in-human phase I dose-escalation trial of ivuxolimab. Adults with locally advanced or metastatic melanoma, renal cell, hepatocellular, or head and neck squamous cell carcinoma were enrolled in the trial. CD4+ and CD8+ T cells were sorted separately from peripheral blood before TCR sequencing.

Of note for this clone: Its antigen specificity is not known. Per-base quality was not reported, and no clone a single base away is much larger than it.

Sequencing was performed on CD4+ or CD8+ T cells sorted from blood, taken in a trial of the OX40 agonist ivuxolimab. This sequence originates from an adult with an advanced solid tumor such as melanoma, head and neck, liver or kidney cancer. The chain is made from TRBV5-8 and TRBJ1-5; TRBD1 is perhaps the D gene, given 6 matching bases. The DNA reads as follows: TGTGCCAGCAGCCCCGGGGACACTTATAGCAATCAGCCCCAGCATTTT. It translates as CASSPGDTYSNQPQHF.